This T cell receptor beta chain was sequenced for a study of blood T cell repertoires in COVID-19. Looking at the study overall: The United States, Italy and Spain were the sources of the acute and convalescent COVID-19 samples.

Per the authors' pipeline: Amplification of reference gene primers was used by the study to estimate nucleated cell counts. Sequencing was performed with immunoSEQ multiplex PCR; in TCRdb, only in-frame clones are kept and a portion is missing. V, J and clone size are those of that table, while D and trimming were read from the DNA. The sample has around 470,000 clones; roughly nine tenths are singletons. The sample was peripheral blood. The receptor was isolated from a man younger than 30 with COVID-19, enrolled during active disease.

As DNA, the CDR3 is TGTGCCAGTAGTCCCAGGGACAGGGGGTACCAAGAGACCCAGTACTTC. This encodes CASSPRDRGYQETQYF. The genes are TRBV19 and TRBJ2-5; TRBD1 agrees at 11 bases. Germline V CDR1 and CDR2: LNHDA, SQIVND (reference sequence). The length of the CDR3 is 16 residues. Trimming removed 5 bases from V and 0 bases from J; junction bases left unmatched: 5.